This T cell receptor beta chain was sequenced in a study of blood T cell repertoires in COVID-19 (dated by TCRdb to 2020 to 2022). Regarding the research as a whole: The collaborator samples originated in the United States, Italy and Spain and spanned the acute and convalescent phases of COVID-19. The prospective study material was composed of cDNA or gDNA derived from T cells, B-cell-depleted T cells, or PBMCs. The repertoires were made available in a free public database intended to serve as a resource for research on the immune response to SARS-CoV-2. Samples were obtained from the ongoing ImmuneRACE study (first 160 participants) and from 1,200 or so subjects provided by 6 global collaborators. Where available, HLA class I and class II types were taken from metadata supplied by the sample provider and were not determined by assay-based typing. Nearly every sample came with metadata listing a de-identified subject ID, COVID-19 status, age in years and sex. The dataset comprised deeply sampled blood TCRbeta repertoires from subjects exposed to, actively infected with, or recovered from COVID-19.

Relative to germline, V is 0 bases shorter and J is 4 bases shorter, with 7 bases between their ends. Reading the germline V gene gives CDR1 SGDLS and CDR2 YYNGEE. CDR3 length: 13 amino acids, cysteine to phenylalanine. Only CDR3 DNA is held: 39 bases, read in frame from base 1. What the research found in general, with its limitations: The quantity of clinical and demographic metadata differed by source and by participant and was supplied without curation.

Participants in the prospective study were enrolled through a virtual design, were aged roughly 18 to 90 years, and lived in 20 to 30 United States geographic areas. Cohort assignment in the prospective study relied on participant-reported clinical history from a screening survey and a study questionnaire. For ImmuneRACE Cohort 3, a participant was defined as recovered based on two consecutive negative NP/OP PCR tests, clearance by a healthcare professional, or resolution of symptoms. In the prospective study, mobile phlebotomists collected whole blood, serum and a nasopharyngeal or oropharyngeal swab from each participant. Over a roughly two-month period, participants in the prospective study had the option of providing additional blood draws and questionnaires. Prospective study blood samples were shipped either frozen or at room temperature before DNA extraction. In regard to this clone: Its antigen remains unidentified. Base qualities are not provided; no much larger clone lies one nucleotide away.

TCRbeta CDR3 regions were amplified from genomic DNA by means of the immunoSEQ Assay, a bias-controlled multiplex PCR. For the original study's pipeline: Within the assay, amplification of reference gene primers was used to estimate how many nucleated cells each sample contained. To quantify the absolute abundance of each unique TCRbeta CDR3 rearrangement, sequence reads were collapsed and filtered. For each sample, productive Simpson clonality was calculated as the square root of Simpson's diversity index over productive rearrangements. Imported from immuneACCESS, the table was reduced by TCRdb to in-frame sequences with V and J called. These copies leave out some clones; in studies compared against another copy, an unresolved V gene accounts for under half, and the cause of the remainder is not known. V and J calls plus clone size are reproduced from that table; the DNA served to infer D and trimming. For this sample there are approximately 300,000 clones; 90% appear just once. Around 2.5% of the sample lies in the top ten.

The sequence was obtained from a man in his fifties or sixties who had recovered from COVID-19. The chain was built from TRBV9 and TRBJ2-5, with no D gene named confidently. Sequencing was performed on PBMCs or T cells enriched from blood (not recorded which). This receptor has the CDR3 CASSVVLIETQYF. The nucleotides are TGTGCCAGCAGCGTAGTACTAATAGAGACCCAGTACTTC.